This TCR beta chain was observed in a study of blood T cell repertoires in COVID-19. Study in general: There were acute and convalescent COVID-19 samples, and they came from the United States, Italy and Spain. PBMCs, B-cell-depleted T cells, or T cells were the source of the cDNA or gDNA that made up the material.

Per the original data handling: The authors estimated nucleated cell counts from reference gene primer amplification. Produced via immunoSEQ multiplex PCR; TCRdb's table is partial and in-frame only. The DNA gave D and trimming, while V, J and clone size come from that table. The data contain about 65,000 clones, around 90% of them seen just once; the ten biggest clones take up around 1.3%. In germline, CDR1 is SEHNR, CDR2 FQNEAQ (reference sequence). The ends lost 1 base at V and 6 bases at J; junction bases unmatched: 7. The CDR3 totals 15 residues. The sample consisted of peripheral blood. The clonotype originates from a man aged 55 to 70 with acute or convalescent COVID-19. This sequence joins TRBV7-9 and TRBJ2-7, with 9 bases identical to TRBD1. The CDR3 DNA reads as TGTGCCAGCAGCTTAGTTCCGCCGACAGGGGGCGAGCAGTACTTC. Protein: CASSLVPPTGGEQYF.